The next 27 T cell receptor beta chains were all read from a single sample in a study of shared clonotypes between healthy human individuals (dated by TCRdb to 2020 to 2022). The protocol used for the library was the immunoSEQ multiplex PCR assay. TCRdb holds this immuneACCESS table with in-frame rearrangements only. Some clones are missing; in checked studies, unresolved V genes explain under half, and the rest has no known cause. The sample records some 2,500,000 clones, 92% of which are singletons. The ten biggest clones cover approximately 0.4% of the sample. Sequencing was performed on naive CD4+ T cells from PBMCs. Reading the label with the study, this specimen's cell subset or site is: CD45RA+ positively selected. The receptor source for this set is a man between 18 and 29 years old in good health. Some clones in this sample may be carry-over from other donors' samples.

This clone has a handful of counts. DNA of the CDR3: TGTGCCAGCTCACCATTTGTAGGTGAAAAACTGTTTTTT. Amino acid sequence: CASSPFVGEKLFF. The chain has TRBV18 and TRBJ1-4; the D is unclear. Germline values: CDR1 KGHSH, CDR2 LQKENI. The CDR3 runs to 13 residues. Trimming removed 2 bases from V and 7 bases from J, with 8 bases in between.

The V gene is TRBV7-9, the J gene TRBJ2-3; D is unresolved. Trimming shortened V by 9 bases and J by 0 bases, and 19 bases separated the two germline ends. Looked up from germline, CDR1 is SEHNR and CDR2 is FQNEAQ (reference sequence). This CDR3 has 16 amino acids. The CDR3 DNA reads TGTGCCAGTTCCAAGGGTTGGGTATCTAGCACAGATACGCAGTATTTT. This gives the protein CASSKGWVSSTDTQYF.

As concerns this clone: The sample holds other DNA sequences that translate to the same CDR3. The chain recombines TRBV7-2 with TRBJ1-2; D is uncertain. Per the germline V gene, CDR1 is SGHTA and CDR2 is FQGNSA. Trimming took 1 base from V and 7 from J, leaving 7 bases between them. The CDR3 is made up of 12 amino acids. CDR3 DNA sequence: TGTGCCAGCAGCTTAGTTCGGGTTGGCTACACCTTC. Amino acid sequence: CASSLVRVGYTF.

V gene TRBV18 combines with J gene TRBJ2-3, with TRBD1 as a possible D gene (6 bases). V lost 3 bases to trimming and J lost 4 bases, with 8 bases between them. CDR1 and CDR2 from the germline V gene are KGHSH and LQKENI. The CDR3 runs to 13 residues. The CDR3 region is CASSPGQPDTQYF. The CDR3 DNA reads TGTGCCAGCTCACCGGGACAACCAGATACGCAGTATTTT.

The rearrangement joins TRBV6-5 to TRBJ1-3; D unclear. V dropped 7 bases and J dropped 2 bases, with 12 bases sitting between them. This CDR3 has 14 residues. CDR1 and CDR2 (germline): MNHEY, SVGAGI. The CDR3 here is CASMVGPTGNTIYF. CDR3 DNA sequence: TGTGCCAGCATGGTCGGGCCCACTGGAAACACCATATATTTT.

This chain joins TRBV4-3 and TRBJ1-2, with D unresolved. V was trimmed by 3 bases and J by 2 bases, leaving 10 bases between them. Per germline, CDR1 LGHNA and CDR2 YSLEER. This CDR3 has 14 residues. CDR3 amino acids: CASSQETENYGYTF. For the CDR3, the DNA is TGCGCCAGCAGCCAGGAAACAGAGAACTATGGCTACACCTTC.

The rearrangement joins TRBV2 to TRBJ2-1; 10 nucleotides agree with TRBD1. The CDR3 length is 14 residues. Germline V gives CDR1 SNHLY, CDR2 FYNNEI. J gave up 4 bases and V 6 bases, and 3 bases lay outside the gene matches. CDR3 region: CASRPGQGYNEQFF. CDR3 nucleotides: TGTGCCAGCAGACCGGGACAGGGGTACAATGAGCAGTTCTTC.

The chain joins TRBV29-1 to TRBJ2-1, with 9 bases aligning to TRBD2. Germline values: CDR1 SQVTM, CDR2 ANQGSEA. V lost 3 bases to trimming and J lost 5 bases; unmatched junction nucleotides: 5. The CDR3 runs to 14 residues. This CDR3 is CSVDVRGGNNEQFF. The DNA of the CDR3 is TGCAGCGTTGACGTGCGGGGGGGCAACAATGAGCAGTTCTTC.

This rearrangement joins TRBV12-5 to TRBJ2-2; 10 bases are a match to TRBD1. The germline V gene encodes CDR1 LGHNT and CDR2 FRNRAP. J lost 5 bases, V lost 5 bases, and 5 bases had no gene match. CDR3 length equals 15 residues. The CDR3 spells CASGDDRGRTGELFF. For the CDR3, the DNA is TGTGCTAGTGGTGATGACAGGGGGCGAACCGGGGAGCTGTTTTTT.

The chain uses TRBV7-2 and TRBJ2-7; 7 positions match TRBD2. The CDR3 length is 13 residues. CDR1 is SGHTA and CDR2 is FQGNSA in the germline V gene. V gave up 5 bases and J gave up 4 bases; unmatched junction bases: 5. CDR3 residues: CASSTGLRYEQYF. CDR3 bases: TGTGCCAGCAGCACGGGACTACGTTACGAGCAGTACTTC. Full variable domain (remainder filled in from reference TRBV7-2 and TRBJ2-7): GAGVSQSPSNKVTEKGKDVELRCDPISGHTALYWYRQSLGQGLEFLIYFQGNSAPDKSGLPSDRFSAERTGGSVSTLTIQRTQQEDSAVYLCASSTGLRYEQYFGPGTRLTVT.

The CDR3 here is CASSSAGGRGEKLFF. In DNA form, the CDR3 reads TGCGCCAGCAGCTCCGCAGGGGGCCGGGGTGAAAAACTGTTTTTT. The gene calls are TRBV5-1 and TRBJ1-4, with TRBD1 matching over 8 bases. V trimming: 3 bases; J trimming: 7 bases; junction bases outside the gene matches: 8. Germline loops: CDR1 SGHRS, CDR2 YFSETQ. The CDR3 has 15 residues.

The chain couples TRBV6-1 to TRBJ2-5; 7 nucleotides agree with TRBD2. The germline CDR1 and CDR2 sequences are MNHNS and SASEGT. The CDR3 totals 17 residues. Unmatched junction bases numbered 12, after V lost 2 bases and J lost 3 bases. CDR3 nucleotides: TGTGCCAGCAGTGAACGGGCGCGCCTCGGGGGGAAAGAGACCCAGTACTTC. Residues: CASSERARLGGKETQYF.

V gene TRBV18 combines with J gene TRBJ2-1; D perhaps matches TRBD1 (6 bases). The CDR3 consists of 15 residues. The germline gives CDR1 KGHSH, CDR2 LQKENI. With 4 bases removed from V and 3 bases from J, the gap between germline ends came to 13 bases. The CDR3: CASSLTSGHYNEQFF. CDR3 bases: TGTGCCAGCTCACTCACTTCGGGACACTACAATGAGCAGTTCTTC.

This chain joins TRBV18 and TRBJ1-1; D perhaps matches TRBD1 (5 bases). Trimming removed 4 bases from V and 4 bases from J, with 16 bases in between. This CDR3 has 15 residues. Germline CDR1 reads KGHSH; CDR2 reads LQKENI. CDR3 DNA sequence: TGTGCCAGCTCACGACGTGGGGCCCTGAGCACTGAAGCTTTCTTT. It translates to CASSRRGALSTEAFF.

This rearrangement joins TRBV18 to TRBJ2-2; possibly TRBD1 for D (7 bases). V was cut by 6 bases and J by 8 bases, with 13 bases left in between. The CDR3 length is 13 residues. Germline V gives CDR1 KGHSH, CDR2 LQKENI. Written as DNA, the CDR3 is TGTGCCAGCTCGACAGGGACTCCGGGGGAGCTGTTTTTT. This encodes CASSTGTPGELFF.

V and J are TRBV9 and TRBJ1-1; D gene unclear. The CDR3 loop spans 14 amino acids. The germline V and J ends were trimmed by 5 bases and 0 bases, with 11 bases remaining between them. Germline CDR1 SGDLS, CDR2 YYNGEE. CDR3 residues: CASSAGLLNTEAFF. The CDR3 bases are TGTGCCAGCAGTGCCGGGCTACTGAACACTGAAGCTTTCTTT.

The J gene is TRBJ2-7, the V gene TRBV7-2; D gene uncertain. Germline-derived CDR1 and CDR2 are SGHTA and FQGNSA. This CDR3 comprises 14 residues. Trimming removed 5 bases from V and 0 bases from J, with 11 bases in between. The CDR3 DNA follows: TGTGCCAGCAGCGCTATACTATTCTCCTACGAGCAGTACTTC. It codes for CASSAILFSYEQYF.

This sequence joins TRBV10-3 and TRBJ2-1; D remains unclear. The CDR3 length is 13 residues. V lost 6 bases and J 0 bases, leaving 6 bases between the germline ends. Looked up from germline, CDR1 is ENHRY and CDR2 is SYGVKD. The CDR3 DNA follows: TGTGCCATCAGAGCGAGCTCCTACAATGAGCAGTTCTTC. Its translation: CAIRASSYNEQFF.

A remark on this clone: The sample contains more than one DNA sequence encoding this CDR3. V is TRBV5-4 and J is TRBJ2-3, with no clear D. Per the germline V gene, CDR1 is SGHNT and CDR2 is YYREEE (reference sequence). CDR3 length: 15 amino acids. V lost 3 bases and J lost 0, with 11 bases in between. CDR3 amino acids: CASSSDLSSTDTQYF. The CDR3 DNA reads TGTGCCAGCAGCTCAGACCTCTCTAGCACAGATACGCAGTATTTT.

V and J are TRBV12-1 and TRBJ2-1; TRBD2 is taken as the D call from the table, unchecked against the DNA. TRBV12-1 is given as a pseudogene. The CDR3 totals 15 residues. As DNA, the CDR3 is TGTGCCAGCAGCTGTTGTATGGCGGGAGCGAATGAGCAGTTCTTC. It is translated as CASSCCMAGANEQFF.

V usage is TRBV28 and J usage is TRBJ1-1; no clear D. V gave up 7 bases and J gave up 1 base, with 16 bases separating them. Germline CDR1 is MDHEN and CDR2 is SYDVKM. This CDR3 region has 15 residues. CDR3 amino acids: CASTPQPAGNTEAFF. CDR3 nucleotides: TGTGCCAGCACACCCCAACCGGCGGGGAACACTGAAGCTTTCTTT.

The rearrangement joins TRBV5-4 to TRBJ2-1; the match to TRBD2 covers 9 bases. J gave up 8 bases and V 0 bases, and 6 bases lay outside the gene matches. Germline V gene sequence: CDR1 SGHNT, CDR2 YYREEE (reference sequence). This CDR3 contains 15 residues. This CDR3 reads CASSLDSGSIDEQFF. CDR3 coding DNA: TGTGCCAGCAGCTTGGATAGCGGGAGTATAGATGAGCAGTTCTTC. The full variable domain, with the rest looked up from reference TRBV5-4 and TRBJ2-1, is ETGVTQSPTHLIKTRGQQVTLRCSSQSGHNTVSWYQQALGQGPQFIFQYYREEENGRGNFPPRFSGLQFPNYSSELNVNALELDDSALYLCASSLDSGSIDEQFFGPGTRLTVL.

The chain joins TRBV14 to TRBJ2-1, with D unclear. The CDR3 is made up of 14 amino acids. The germline V gene has CDR1 SGHDN and CDR2 FVKESK. V lost 1 base, J lost 8 bases, and 12 bases lay in between. Here the CDR3 DNA reads TGTGCCAGCAGCCAAGGGGGATCCGTCGATGAGCAGTTCTTC. Translating it yields CASSQGGSVDEQFF.

This chain connects TRBV5-6 to TRBJ1-2, with a weak D call TRBD1 (6 bases). Germline loops: CDR1 SGHDT, CDR2 YYEEEE. The ends were cut back, 6 bases at V and 1 base at J, with 10 bases in the middle. The CDR3 extends over 13 amino acids. The CDR3 DNA reads as TGTGCCAGCACCGGGACAAATAACTATGGCTACACCTTC. Its protein product is CASTGTNNYGYTF.

This clone was recorded a few times. The chain links TRBV2 to TRBJ2-2; TRBD1 matches at 9 bases. The CDR3 length is 15 residues. Germline assignment: CDR1 SNHLY and CDR2 FYNNEI. Losses at the gene ends were 6 bases for V and 5 bases for J; bases not matched to a gene: 7. The CDR3 region has the DNA TGTGCCAGCAGGCGGGGACAGGGTCAAACCGGGGAGCTGTTTTTT. This sequence encodes CASRRGQGQTGELFF.

Regarding this clone: Sequence at one end of the junction differs from germline and may be a read error. The chain combines TRBV4-2 with TRBJ2-1; 7 nucleotides line up with TRBD1. Germline V gene lookup returns CDR1 LGHNA and CDR2 YNFKEQ. This CDR3 comprises 12 residues. The CDR3 region has the DNA TGTGCCAGCAGGCTACCGGGACAGCCGGCTCTCTTC. Its translation is CASRLPGQPALF.

The chain is built from TRBV28 and TRBJ2-7, with D unresolved. Germline assignment: CDR1 MDHEN and CDR2 SYDVKM. There are 12 residues in the CDR3. V was cut by 6 bases and J by 0 bases, with 6 bases left in between. CDR3 sequence reads: CASRASSYEQYF. The CDR3 bases are TGTGCCAGCAGGGCGTCCTCCTACGAGCAGTACTTC.